The sequence of this T cell receptor (beta chain) was determined in a study of T cell responses to AZD1222 COVID-19 vaccine. Study observations and caveats: Donors skewed white British and female; clonal diversity was possibly underestimated. Reports indicate that nearly half of spike-specific TCRs are directed at unmutated variant regions.

Trimming shortened V by 0 bases and J by 4 bases, and 9 bases separated the two germline ends. The CDR3 consists of 15 residues. Germline V CDR1 and CDR2: LGHNA, YSLEER. The data were produced by immunoSEQ multiplex PCR, yet TCRdb's version contains in-frame clones alone and is incomplete. The table has about 130,000 clones, roughly 92% seen once. A note on this clone: Antigen: not known.

V usage is TRBV4-3 and J usage is TRBJ2-2; D remains unclear. This TCR came from an adult who received the AZD1222 COVID-19 vaccine. The sequenced sample was peripheral blood, obtained 28 days after the second AZD1222 dose. The CDR3 bases are TGCGCCAGCAGCCAAGAAGCAAGGAGCACCGGGGAGCTGTTTTTT. Encoded protein: CASSQEARSTGELFF.